One and the same sample provided the 23 T cell receptor beta chains below, sequenced in a study of cytomegalovirus exposure and HLA in healthy donors. The PCR used 60 Vbeta and 13 Jbeta primers. Some clones are missing from TCRdb's copy, which holds only in-frame ones; the method was immunoSEQ multiplex PCR. The sample lists some 170,000 clones, approximately 80% occurring once. Sequencing was performed on PBMCs. Every receptor here comes from a woman between 18 and 29 years old in good health and CMV-seropositive.

The V gene is TRBV7-2, the J gene TRBJ2-1, with D uncertain. Between the trimmed V and J ends, which lost 1 base and 4 bases, there was a span of 14 bases. The CDR3 runs 16 residues. Germline lookup yields CDR1 SGHTA and CDR2 FQGNSA. CDR3 DNA: TGTGCCAGCAGCTTAGAAGTCAATAAGCTATACAATGAGCAGTTCTTC. Protein sequence: CASSLEVNKLYNEQFF.

The CDR3: CASNPGGWLMNTEAFF. The CDR3 region has the DNA TGTGCCAGCAACCCAGGGGGTTGGCTTATGAACACTGAAGCTTTCTTT. This chain connects TRBV6-6 to TRBJ1-1, with 7 bases fitting TRBD1. The ends lost 7 bases at V and 0 bases at J; junction bases unmatched: 11. CDR3 length: 16 residues. Looked up from germline, CDR1 is MNHNY and CDR2 is SVGAGI (reference sequence).

J is TRBJ2-1 and V is TRBV4-3; TRBD1 agrees at 11 bases. The CDR3 extends over 16 amino acids. With 2 bases clipped from V and 6 bases from J, the junction kept 6 bases outside the gene matches. Per the germline V gene, CDR1 is LGHNA and CDR2 is YSLEER. DNA of the CDR3: TGCGCCAGCAGCCAAAGATTTGGACAGGGGGCCAATGAGCAGTTCTTC. It encodes CASSQRFGQGANEQFF.

This clone was seen once. The chain employs TRBV19 and TRBJ1-1; no clear D gene. V dropped 3 bases and J dropped 4 bases, with 9 bases sitting between them. The CDR3 consists of 13 residues. From germline, CDR1 is LNHDA and CDR2 SQIVND (reference sequence). The CDR3 nucleotides are TGTGCCAGTAGTATTGGAGGTGGCACTGAAGCTTTCTTT. It encodes CASSIGGGTEAFF.

Here the CDR3 reads CASSRQVATEAFF. The CDR3 DNA reads as TGTGCCAGCAGTAGACAGGTAGCCACTGAAGCTTTCTTT. The chain recombines TRBV6-5 with TRBJ1-1, with D possibly matching TRBD1 (6 bases). Germline values: CDR1 MNHEY, CDR2 SVGAGI. Trimming removed 5 bases from V and 4 bases from J, with 11 bases in between. The CDR3 contains 13 residues.

The chain employs TRBV7-9 and TRBJ2-7, with a weak D call TRBD2 (5 bases). The length of the CDR3 is 13 residues. Germline V gene sequence: CDR1 SEHNR, CDR2 FQNEAQ (reference sequence). V was cut by 1 base and J by 4 bases, with 8 bases left in between. The CDR3 nucleotides read TGTGCCAGCAGCTTAGGAGGACTGTACGAGCAGTACTTC. The encoded protein is CASSLGGLYEQYF.

The chain links TRBV5-6 to TRBJ2-6; 9 bases match TRBD2. This CDR3 has 17 residues. The J segment lost 0 bases and the V segment lost 3 bases, leaving 4 bases of the junction unmatched. Germline CDR1 and CDR2: SGHDT and YYEEEE. As DNA, the CDR3 is TGTGCCAGCAGCTGGCTAGCGGGGAGCTCTGGGGCCAACGTCCTGACTTTC. This sequence encodes CASSWLAGSSGANVLTF.

The V gene is TRBV7-6, the J gene TRBJ1-5, with 7 bases that match TRBD1. The J segment lost 6 bases and the V segment lost 5 bases, leaving 7 bases of the junction unmatched. The V gene's germline CDR1 is SGHVS and CDR2 FNYEAQ. This CDR3 region has 14 residues. This CDR3 is CASSQTGSGQPQHF. CDR3 coding DNA: TGTGCCAGCAGCCAGACAGGGTCGGGTCAGCCCCAGCATTTT.

This clone was recorded a few times. V usage is TRBV7-2 and J usage is TRBJ1-1; D remains ambiguous. The V gene's germline CDR1 is SGHTA and CDR2 FQGNSA. There are 14 residues in the CDR3. Deletions cut 5 bases from V and 3 bases from J, with 13 bases between. The CDR3 loop is CASSKELRDTEAFF. In DNA form, the CDR3 reads TGTGCCAGCAGCAAGGAACTCCGGGACACTGAAGCTTTCTTT.

The V gene is TRBV11-2, the J gene TRBJ1-2; D remains unclear. Germline V gene sequence: CDR1 SGHAT, CDR2 FQNNGV. V was clipped by 0 bases and J by 1 base, with 9 bases between them. This CDR3 is built from 15 residues. Here the CDR3 DNA reads TGTGCCAGCAGCTTAGATGACGGGAATAACTATGGCTACACCTTC. As protein: CASSLDDGNNYGYTF.

The chain links TRBV27 to TRBJ1-2; 7 bases map to TRBD1. Germline CDR1 reads MNHEY; CDR2 reads SMNVEV (reference sequence). The junction had 19 bases not matched to a gene; V was cut back by 4 bases and J by 2 bases. The CDR3 consists of 19 residues. The CDR3 region has the DNA TGTGCCAGCAGTTCCTACCCTAAGACAGGGTCAAAAACCAACTATGGCTACACCTTC. Amino acids: CASSSYPKTGSKTNYGYTF.

The CDR3 sequence: CASSSWGDHEQYF. Written as DNA, the CDR3 is TGTGCCAGCAGTTCATGGGGGGACCACGAGCAGTACTTC. The chain employs TRBV27 and TRBJ2-7; possible D gene TRBD2, 6 bases. CDR3 length: 13 amino acids. Trimming pared 4 bases from V and 5 bases from J, leaving 12 bases between. CDR1 MNHEY and CDR2 SMNVEV come from the germline V gene (reference sequence).

This clone has a handful of counts. This sequence joins TRBV15 and TRBJ2-3; 8 bases agree with TRBD1. The CDR3 has 17 residues. V was clipped by 3 bases and J by 1 base; unmatched bases: 9. Per the germline V gene, CDR1 is LNHNV and CDR2 is YYDKDF (reference sequence). The CDR3 nucleotides are TGTGCCACCAGCAGGGACCTTACAGGGGGAGGCACAGATACGCAGTATTTT. The encoded protein is CATSRDLTGGGTDTQYF.

This sequence joins TRBV19 and TRBJ1-5, with D perhaps TRBD1 (5 bases). This CDR3 is built from 14 residues. The V and J ends lost 4 bases and 3 bases respectively, with 10 bases between them. The germline CDR1 and CDR2 sequences are LNHDA and SQIVND (reference sequence). CDR3 loop: CASSRGGYNQPQHF. In nucleotides, the CDR3 is TGTGCCAGTAGTAGGGGCGGCTACAATCAGCCCCAGCATTTT.

This clone was recorded at least ten times. This chain joins TRBV5-1 and TRBJ2-7; perhaps TRBD2 as D (5 bases). V lost 4 bases and J 3 bases, leaving 14 bases between the germline ends. Germline values: CDR1 SGHRS, CDR2 YFSETQ. The CDR3 covers 14 residues. CDR3 DNA: TGCGCCAGCAGCCCACCGGACGGGGTCTACGAGCAGTACTTC. Its translation is CASSPPDGVYEQYF.

This clone came up once. The chain carries TRBV10-1 and TRBJ2-7, with D uncertain. Germline CDR1 and CDR2: WNHNN and SYGVQD (reference sequence). Trimming took 0 bases from V and 3 from J, leaving 6 bases between them. CDR3 length: 13 residues. The CDR3 region has the DNA TGCGCCAGCAGTGAGTCTTCCGGCTACGAGCAGTACTTC. Encoded protein: CASSESSGYEQYF.

V and J are TRBV13 and TRBJ1-2; D is ambiguous. The CDR3 is 15 amino acids. The ends were cut back, 1 base at V and 2 bases at J, with 11 bases in the middle. Germline V gives CDR1 PRHDT, CDR2 FYEKMQ (reference sequence). The DNA for the CDR3 is TGTGCCAGCAGCTTAGATTTCCGGGTCAACTATGGCTACACCTTC. It yields the protein CASSLDFRVNYGYTF.

The V and J genes are TRBV9 and TRBJ1-4; 10 nucleotides align to TRBD1. CDR1 is SGDLS, CDR2 YYNGEE, per germline. This CDR3 comprises 15 residues. V was pared by 4 bases and J by 5 bases, with 5 bases of the junction left unmatched. The CDR3 DNA is TGTGCCAGCAGCACTGGACAGGGGGGGAATGAAAAACTGTTTTTT. Translation gives CASSTGQGGNEKLFF.

This chain joins TRBV4-1 and TRBJ2-4, with 7 bases fitting TRBD2. CDR3 length: 19 residues. V lost 4 bases, J lost 0 bases, and 15 bases stayed unmatched. The germline CDR1 and CDR2 sequences are MGHRA and YSYEKL. The CDR3 here is CASSLVGEGSLLAKNIQYF. The CDR3 coding sequence is TGCGCCAGCAGCCTGGTGGGGGAGGGCTCTCTTCTAGCCAAAAACATTCAGTACTTC.

This chain uses TRBV11-2 with TRBJ2-1, with D possibly TRBD1 on 7 matching bases. The CDR3 is 16 residues long. Germline V gene sequence: CDR1 SGHAT, CDR2 FQNNGV. Between the trimmed V and J ends, which lost 4 bases and 7 bases, there was a span of 20 bases. CDR3 in amino acids: CASSSLATGLRNEQFF. CDR3 in DNA: TGTGCCAGCAGCTCCCTAGCGACAGGGCTCAGGAATGAGCAGTTCTTC.

This clone occurred a few times. The chain links TRBV7-9 to TRBJ2-7; possible D gene TRBD2, 5 bases. Trimming took off 5 bases at V and 3 bases at J, with 8 bases between the two ends. Per germline, CDR1 SEHNR and CDR2 FQNEAQ (reference sequence). The CDR3 is 12 residues long. CDR3 DNA: TGTGCCAGCAGCCCCGGGAACTACGAGCAGTACTTC. Translation: CASSPGNYEQYF.

This clone has a handful of counts. This rearrangement joins TRBV6-5 to TRBJ1-1; TRBD1 might be the D (5 bases). Germline V gene data show CDR1 as MNHEY and CDR2 as SVGAGI. The length of the CDR3 is 13 residues. Trimming shortened V by 6 bases and J by 4 bases, and 12 bases separated the two germline ends. The DNA of the CDR3 is TGTGCCAGCAGCCGGACGGGGGGCACTGAAGCTTTCTTT. Translating it yields CASSRTGGTEAFF.

The sample holds a few counts of this clone. V usage is TRBV5-1 and J usage is TRBJ1-1; no reliable D call. Germline CDR1 and CDR2: SGHRS and YFSETQ. There are 13 residues in the CDR3. The V end was cut by 4 bases, the J end by 1 base, with 8 bases between. The DNA of the CDR3 is TGCGCCAGCAGCCCCGAGCCGAACACTGAAGCTTTCTTT. It specifies CASSPEPNTEAFF.